Each of the 29 T cell receptor beta chains below was sequenced from the same sample in a study of T-cell reconstitution after alpha-beta-depleted transplantation in children. Unique molecular identifiers tagged the TCRbeta library. From the PCR reads, TCRdb called clonotypes with MiXCR, one entry per CDR3 protein. The sample carries a few hundred thousand distinct CDR3 sequences, 20% to 30% recorded once. The sample consisted of PBMCs, taken before TCRalphabeta/CD19-depleted stem cell transplant. These receptors were collected from a boy younger than two with Wiskott-Aldrich syndrome, due to receive a stem cell transplant.

This clonotype was seen a few times. The rearrangement links TRBV20-1 to TRBJ2-7; the match to TRBD2 covers 10 bases. Germline-derived CDR1 and CDR2 are DFQATT and SNEGSKA (reference sequence). There are 16 residues in the CDR3. V shed 2 bases, J shed 6 bases, and the junction held 13 bases outside the gene matches. In DNA, the CDR3 is TGCAGTGCTAGAAATGGGGGAGCTAGCGGGAGCGGCGAGCAGTACTTC. It is translated as CSARNGGASGSGEQYF.

This clonotype was observed a single time. The chain is built from TRBV27 and TRBJ1-3; tentative D call: TRBD1 (5 bases). The CDR3 covers 15 residues. Germline V gene data show CDR1 as MNHEY and CDR2 as SMNVEV (reference sequence). The V end was cut by 3 bases, the J end by 4 bases, with 13 bases between. This chain's CDR3 is CASSLRDLTGNTIYF. CDR3 DNA sequence: TGTGCCAGCAGTTTGAGGGACTTAACGGGAAACACCATATATTTT.

The J gene is TRBJ1-1, the V gene TRBV12-3 or TRBV12-4, with 7 bases matching TRBD1. The CDR3 runs to 14 residues. With V trimmed by 7 bases and J by 1 base, 6 bases remained unmatched. The chain's CDR3 is CASTLGGKNTEAFF. CDR3 in DNA: TGTGCCAGCACCTTAGGGGGCAAGAACACTGAAGCTTTCTTT.

This clonotype was found a few times. This sequence joins TRBV10-3 and TRBJ2-5; D not certain. The CDR3 spans 13 residues. Germline V CDR1 and CDR2: ENHRY, SYGVKD. Trimming pared 6 bases from V and 2 bases from J, leaving 10 bases between. The CDR3 region has the DNA TGTGCCATCAGCAACGAGATTCAAGAGACCCAGTACTTC. Protein product: CAISNEIQETQYF.

The J gene is TRBJ1-1, the V gene TRBV6-1; D gene ambiguous. The CDR3 length is 13 residues. V lost 1 base and J 9 bases, leaving 12 bases between the germline ends. Germline V gene sequence: CDR1 MNHNS, CDR2 SASEGT. CDR3 nucleotides: TGTGCCAGCAGTGAAGGGAGTACTAGGAAAGCTTTCTTT. It encodes CASSEGSTRKAFF.

This clonotype was seen a handful of times. The rearrangement uses TRBV5-1 and TRBJ2-5, with D unclear. Germline V CDR1 and CDR2: SGHRS, YFSETQ. The V gene lost 6 bases and the J gene lost 3 bases, with 6 bases spanning the gap. CDR3 size: 11 residues. The CDR3 coding sequence is TGCGCCAGCACCTATAAAGAGACCCAGTACTTC. Encoded protein: CASTYKETQYF. The variable domain in full, with the rest retrieved from reference TRBV5-1 and TRBJ2-5, is KAGVTQTPRYLIKTRGQQVTLSCSPISGHRSVSWYQQTPGQGLQFLFEYFSETQRNKGNFPGRFSGRQFSNSRSEMNVSTLELGDSALYLCASTYKETQYFGPGTRLLVL.

V and J are TRBV20-1 and TRBJ2-3, with D possibly being TRBD2 (6 bases). The CDR3 is 14 residues long. Germline CDR1 DFQATT, CDR2 SNEGSKA (reference sequence). V lost 5 bases to trimming and J lost 2 bases, with 14 bases between them. The CDR3 DNA is TGCAGTGCTGGCCGTAGCGGAAACACAGATACGCAGTATTTT. Protein sequence: CSAGRSGNTDTQYF.

In its sample, this clonotype was seen a few times. In DNA, the CDR3 is TGTGCCACCAGTGATAGGGCGGAAAAACTGTTTTTT. It is translated as CATSDRAEKLFF. The chain carries TRBV24-1 and TRBJ1-4; D not certain. The germline V gene has CDR1 KGHDR and CDR2 SFDVKD. V lost 3 bases to trimming and J lost 8 bases, with 6 bases between them. The CDR3 contains 12 residues.

This clonotype was observed a few times. This sequence joins TRBV20-1 and TRBJ2-7, with D hard to call. The CDR3 is 11 amino acids. Germline V gene data show CDR1 as DFQATT and CDR2 as SNEGSKA (reference sequence). V dropped 0 bases and J dropped 3 bases, with 3 bases sitting between them. The CDR3 DNA reads TGCAGTGCTAGAGACAACTACGAGCAGTACTTC. Residues: CSARDNYEQYF.

The sample holds a few counts of this clonotype. The chain combines TRBV5-1 with TRBJ2-3, with 9 bases that match TRBD2. Germline trimming cut 4 bases from V and 0 bases from J; bases unmatched to any gene: 9. From germline, CDR1 is SGHRS and CDR2 YFSETQ. This CDR3 region has 17 residues. The CDR3 here is CASSPTAGGTSTDTQYF. DNA for the CDR3: TGCGCCAGCAGCCCAACAGCGGGAGGAACTAGCACAGATACGCAGTATTTT.

The chain has TRBV11-1 and TRBJ2-1; the match to TRBD2 covers 13 bases. This CDR3 spans 18 amino acids. The germline gives CDR1 SGHAT, CDR2 FQDESV (reference sequence). The V gene end was trimmed by 1 base and the J gene end by 4 bases; junction bases not matched to a gene: 7. CDR3 nucleotides: TGTGCCAGCAGCTTAGGGAGCGGGACTAGCGGGGTTTACAATGAGCAGTTCTTC. This encodes CASSLGSGTSGVYNEQFF.

The chain has TRBV2 and TRBJ2-4; TRBD1 aligns across 11 bases. CDR1 SNHLY and CDR2 FYNNEI come from the germline V gene. The CDR3 loop spans 19 amino acids. With V trimmed by 4 bases and J by 0 bases, 11 bases remained unmatched. The CDR3 here is CASSGRDRGLNIAKNIQYF. CDR3 bases: TGTGCCAGCAGTGGCCGGGACAGGGGGTTAAACATAGCCAAAAACATTCAGTACTTC.

This clonotype was counted only a few times. The chain uses TRBV21-1 and TRBJ2-3; the table assigns TRBD2, which was not confirmed against the DNA. TRBV21-1 is an annotated pseudogene. The CDR3 has 20 amino acids. The CDR3 region has the DNA TGTGCCAGCAGCAAAGACTGGCGGCTAGCGGGAGGAGAAGACACAGATACGCAGTATTTT. This encodes CASSKDWRLAGGEDTDTQYF.

This clonotype showed up just a few times. The gene calls are TRBV15 and TRBJ2-7; TRBD2 matches 7 bases. This CDR3 contains 13 residues. Trimming cost V 9 bases and J 5 bases; bases outside gene matches: 10. CDR1 and CDR2 (germline): LNHNV, YYDKDF (reference sequence). CDR3 in DNA: TGTGCCACGAGTAGCGGGTACTTGGACGAGCAGTACTTC. This sequence encodes CATSSGYLDEQYF.

V and J are TRBV4-1 and TRBJ2-1; TRBD2 matches at 12 bases. Germline V gives CDR1 MGHRA, CDR2 YSYEKL. CDR3 length: 18 amino acids. V lost 1 base to trimming and J lost 4 bases; unmatched junction nucleotides: 8. The CDR3 region is CASSQGRGLAGNYNEQFF. In DNA, the CDR3 is TGCGCCAGCAGCCAAGGTCGAGGACTAGCGGGGAATTACAATGAGCAGTTCTTC.

J is TRBJ2-5 and V is TRBV7-2; TRBD2 matches at 15 bases. Unmatched junction bases numbered 15, after V lost 5 bases and J lost 5 bases. This CDR3 has 19 amino acids. Germline-derived CDR1 and CDR2 are SGHTA and FQGNSA. CDR3 amino acids: CASSPRAMGLAGGRETQYF. CDR3 DNA sequence: TGTGCCAGCAGCCCACGCGCTATGGGACTAGCGGGAGGAAGGGAGACCCAGTACTTC.

This clonotype appeared a few times. V gene TRBV15 combines with J gene TRBJ1-6, with 7 bases lining up with TRBD1. The germline gives CDR1 LNHNV, CDR2 YYDKDF (reference sequence). V lost 6 bases to trimming and J lost 8 bases; unmatched junction nucleotides: 4. The CDR3 runs to 13 residues. The CDR3, as DNA: TGTGCCACCAGGGGACAGCCTTATTCACCCCTCCACTTT. Translating gives CATRGQPYSPLHF.

In its sample, this clonotype was seen a few times. The rearrangement uses TRBV10-3 and TRBJ2-5; 13 bases match TRBD2. Germline trimming cut 4 bases from V and 2 bases from J; bases unmatched to any gene: 4. The CDR3 is made up of 16 amino acids. CDR1 and CDR2 from the germline V gene are ENHRY and SYGVKD. The CDR3 coding sequence is TGTGCCATCAGTGCAGGACTAGCGGGAGTTCAAGAGACCCAGTACTTC. This gives the protein CAISAGLAGVQETQYF.

This chain uses TRBV6-1 with TRBJ2-2; 9 bases align to TRBD2. Per germline, CDR1 MNHNS and CDR2 SASEGT. V was pared by 6 bases and J by 5 bases, with 4 bases of the junction left unmatched. The CDR3 totals 14 residues. Here the CDR3 DNA reads TGTGCCAGCAGGAGACTAGCGGCAACCGGGGAGCTGTTTTTT. Protein product: CASRRLAATGELFF.

A few counts support this clonotype. The genes are TRBV20-1 and TRBJ2-3; 7 bases map to TRBD2. CDR1 is DFQATT, CDR2 SNEGSKA, per germline (reference sequence). The V gene end was trimmed by 3 bases and the J gene end by 2 bases; junction bases not matched to a gene: 8. The CDR3 loop spans 15 amino acids. Here the CDR3 DNA reads TGCAGTGCTAGCCTTCTAGCGGATACCACAGATACGCAGTATTTT. It translates to CSASLLADTTDTQYF.

There are a few counts of this clonotype. The CDR3 sequence: CASSELVQAGGTDTQYF. CDR3 nucleotide sequence: TGTGCCAGCAGTGAACTGGTCCAAGCGGGGGGCACAGATACGCAGTATTTT. The rearrangement uses TRBV6-1 and TRBJ2-3, with 8 bases that match TRBD2. The junction had 8 bases not matched to a gene; V was cut back by 2 bases and J by 1 base. The CDR3 is made up of 17 amino acids. In germline, CDR1 is MNHNS, CDR2 SASEGT.

The rearrangement uses TRBV20-1 and TRBJ2-3; 7 positions match TRBD2. CDR1 and CDR2 from the germline V gene are DFQATT and SNEGSKA (reference sequence). The CDR3 extends over 16 amino acids. Trimming at V came to 5 bases and at J to 1 base, leaving 12 bases not matched to a gene. The DNA for the CDR3 is TGCAGTGCTTCCAACCCGGGAGGTTCGGGCACAGATACGCAGTATTTT. It specifies CSASNPGGSGTDTQYF.

The chain links TRBV7-9 to TRBJ2-1; the match to TRBD1 covers 10 bases. Looked up from germline, CDR1 is SEHNR and CDR2 is FQNEAQ (reference sequence). The CDR3 is 16 amino acids. J gave up 6 bases and V 5 bases, and 10 bases lay outside the gene matches. DNA of the CDR3: TGTGCCAGCAGCGCCCCGGGACAGGGGCTCGTCAATGAGCAGTTCTTC. Residues: CASSAPGQGLVNEQFF.

The chain carries TRBV5-1 and TRBJ2-7, with TRBD2 matching over 9 bases. CDR1 SGHRS and CDR2 YFSETQ come from the germline V gene. The CDR3 is 15 residues long. The V gene end was trimmed by 4 bases and the J gene end by 3 bases; junction bases not matched to a gene: 8. CDR3 sequence reads: CASSRGAGGIYEQYF. The CDR3 nucleotides are TGCGCCAGCAGCCGGGGGGCGGGAGGGATCTACGAGCAGTACTTC.

This clonotype was recorded a few times. This CDR3 is CAWAAGTHSGNTIYF. CDR3 nucleotides: TGTGCCTGGGCGGCGGGAACCCACTCTGGAAACACCATATATTTT. The chain has TRBV30 and TRBJ1-3; D ambiguous. The CDR3 covers 15 residues. Germline-derived CDR1 and CDR2 are GTSNPN and SVGIG (reference sequence). The ends were cut back, 5 bases at V and 0 bases at J, with 14 bases in the middle.

CDR3 DNA sequence: TGCAGTGCTAGTAAGGACGGCTCCTACGAGCAGTACTTC. It specifies CSASKDGSYEQYF. This sequence joins TRBV20-1 and TRBJ2-7; D is unresolved. Trimming removed 3 bases from V and 0 bases from J, with 9 bases in between. CDR1 is DFQATT and CDR2 is SNEGSKA in the germline V gene (reference sequence). The CDR3 is made up of 13 amino acids.

The chain joins TRBV7-2 to TRBJ2-1, with D possibly being TRBD2 (6 bases). Trimming stripped 4 bases from V and 8 bases from J, with 24 bases between. The CDR3 has 17 residues. The V gene's germline CDR1 is SGHTA and CDR2 FQGNSA. The CDR3 coding sequence is TGTGCCAGCAGCTCAGCCACGGGTCTGGGGGGTTCGCATGAGCAGTTCTTC. Protein: CASSSATGLGGSHEQFF.

The V gene is TRBV5-1, the J gene TRBJ2-1, with unresolved D. CDR1 and CDR2 from the germline V gene are SGHRS and YFSETQ. This CDR3 spans 14 amino acids. V dropped 5 bases and J dropped 0 bases, with 9 bases sitting between them. The CDR3 loop is CASRDVSSYNEQFF. Written as DNA, the CDR3 is TGCGCCAGCAGGGACGTCAGCTCCTACAATGAGCAGTTCTTC. The full variable domain, with the rest looked up from reference TRBV5-1 and TRBJ2-1, is KAGVTQTPRYLIKTRGQQVTLSCSPISGHRSVSWYQQTPGQGLQFLFEYFSETQRNKGNFPGRFSGRQFSNSRSEMNVSTLELGDSALYLCASRDVSSYNEQFFGPGTRLTVL.

The V gene is TRBV5-6, the J gene TRBJ2-5; 8 bases fit TRBD2. Germline-derived CDR1 and CDR2 are SGHDT and YYEEEE. V dropped 4 bases and J dropped 0; count of bases not matched to a gene: 17. There are 19 residues in the CDR3. CDR3 coding DNA: TGTGCCAGCAGCCACATCGCCAGGCCGAGCGGGGGTAACCAAGAGACCCAGTACTTC. Amino acids: CASSHIARPSGGNQETQYF.